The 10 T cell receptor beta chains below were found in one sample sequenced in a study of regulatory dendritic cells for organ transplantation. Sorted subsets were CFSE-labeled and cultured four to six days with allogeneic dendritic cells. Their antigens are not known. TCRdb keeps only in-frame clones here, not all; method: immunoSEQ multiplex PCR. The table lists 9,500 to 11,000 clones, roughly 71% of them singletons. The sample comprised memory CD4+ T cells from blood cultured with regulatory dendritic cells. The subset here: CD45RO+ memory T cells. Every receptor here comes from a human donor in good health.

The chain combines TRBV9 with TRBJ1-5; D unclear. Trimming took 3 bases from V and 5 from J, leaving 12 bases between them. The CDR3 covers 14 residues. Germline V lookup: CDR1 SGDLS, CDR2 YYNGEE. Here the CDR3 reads CASSEGAAYQPQHF. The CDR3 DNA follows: TGTGCCAGCAGCGAGGGAGCAGCCTATCAGCCCCAGCATTTT. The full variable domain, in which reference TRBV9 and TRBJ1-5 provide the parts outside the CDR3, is DSGVTQTPKHLITATGQRVTLRCSPRSGDLSVYWYQQSLDQGLQFLIQYYNGEERAKGNILERFSAQQFPDLHSELNLSSLELGDSALYFCASSEGAAYQPQHFGDGTRLSIL.

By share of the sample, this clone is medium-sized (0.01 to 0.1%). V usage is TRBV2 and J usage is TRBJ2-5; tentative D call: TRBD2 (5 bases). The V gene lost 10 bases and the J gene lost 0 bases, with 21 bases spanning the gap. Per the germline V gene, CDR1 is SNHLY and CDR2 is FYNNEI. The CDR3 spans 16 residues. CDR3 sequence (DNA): TGTGCCAACCCAGAAGTGGGAGCGAAGTACCAAGAGACCCAGTACTTC. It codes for CANPEVGAKYQETQYF.

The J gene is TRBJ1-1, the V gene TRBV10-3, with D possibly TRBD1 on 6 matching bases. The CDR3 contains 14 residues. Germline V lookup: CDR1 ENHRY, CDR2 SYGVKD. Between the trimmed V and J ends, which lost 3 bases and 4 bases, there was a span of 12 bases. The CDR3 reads CAISDGGKSTEAFF. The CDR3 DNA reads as TGTGCCATCAGTGATGGGGGCAAATCCACTGAAGCTTTCTTT.

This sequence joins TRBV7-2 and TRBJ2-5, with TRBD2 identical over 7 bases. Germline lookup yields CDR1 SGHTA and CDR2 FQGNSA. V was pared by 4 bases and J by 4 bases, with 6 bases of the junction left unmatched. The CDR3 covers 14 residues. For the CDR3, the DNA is TGTGCCAGCAGCTCGGGACTAATCGCAGAGACCCAGTACTTC. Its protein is CASSSGLIAETQYF.

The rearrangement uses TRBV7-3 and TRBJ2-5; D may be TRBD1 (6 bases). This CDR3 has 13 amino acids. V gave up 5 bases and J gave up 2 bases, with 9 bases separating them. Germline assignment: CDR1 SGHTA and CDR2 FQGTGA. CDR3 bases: TGTGCCAGCAGCCGCGGACAGCAAGAGACCCAGTACTTC. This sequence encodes CASSRGQQETQYF.

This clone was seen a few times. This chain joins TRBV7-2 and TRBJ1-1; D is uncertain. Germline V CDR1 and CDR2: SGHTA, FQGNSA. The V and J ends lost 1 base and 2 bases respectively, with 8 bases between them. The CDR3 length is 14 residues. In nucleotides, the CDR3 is TGTGCCAGCAGCTTAGTCTATATAAACACTGAAGCTTTCTTT. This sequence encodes CASSLVYINTEAFF.

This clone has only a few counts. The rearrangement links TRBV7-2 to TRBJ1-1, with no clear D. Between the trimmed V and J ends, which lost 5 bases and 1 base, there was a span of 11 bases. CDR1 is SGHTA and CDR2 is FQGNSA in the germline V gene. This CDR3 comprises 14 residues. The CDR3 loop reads CASSGTWANTEAFF. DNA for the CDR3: TGTGCCAGCAGCGGAACCTGGGCGAACACTGAAGCTTTCTTT. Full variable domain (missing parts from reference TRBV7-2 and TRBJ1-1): GAGVSQSPSNKVTEKGKDVELRCDPISGHTALYWYRQSLGQGLEFLIYFQGNSAPDKSGLPSDRFSAERTGGSVSTLTIQRTQQEDSAVYLCASSGTWANTEAFFGQGTRLTVV.

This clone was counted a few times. The CDR3 nucleotides are TGTGCCATTAACAGCGGGGGAAAATGGGGGGAGACCCAGTACTTC. Translating gives CAINSGGKWGETQYF. V gene TRBV5-4 combines with J gene TRBJ2-5, with 8 bases that match TRBD2. The junction had 15 bases not matched to a gene; V was cut back by 9 bases and J by 5 bases. The length of the CDR3 is 15 residues. Germline lookup yields CDR1 SGHNT and CDR2 YYREEE (reference sequence).

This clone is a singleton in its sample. CDR3: CASSLVQVNTYEQYF. CDR3 in DNA: TGTGCCAGCAGCTTAGTGCAGGTCAACACATACGAGCAGTACTTC. The gene calls are TRBV11-3 and TRBJ2-7; no reliable D call. Deletions cut 1 base from V and 4 bases from J, with 14 bases between. Germline V gives CDR1 SGHNT, CDR2 YENEEA. The CDR3 has 15 amino acids.

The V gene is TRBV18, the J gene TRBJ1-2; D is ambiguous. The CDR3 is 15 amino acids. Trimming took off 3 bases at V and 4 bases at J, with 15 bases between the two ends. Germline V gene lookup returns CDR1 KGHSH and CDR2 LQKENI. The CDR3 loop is CASSPASNGLYGYTF. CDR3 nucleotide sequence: TGTGCCAGCTCACCCGCTTCTAACGGTCTCTATGGCTACACCTTC.